This TCR beta chain was found in a study of T-cell reconstitution after alpha-beta-depleted transplantation in children. This CDR3 spans 13 amino acids. V was shortened by 4 bases and J by 6 bases, with 12 bases between the two germline ends. Germline assignment: CDR1 LGHNA and CDR2 YNFKEQ. The table lists this clonotype with a few counts. For TCRbeta, the library was prepared with unique molecular identifiers. TCRdb ran MiXCR on the PCR reads and lists one entry per CDR3 protein. The sample carries around 600,000 distinct CDR3 sequences, approximately 16% recorded once. The source of this sequence is a human donor who donated a stem cell graft to a child with acute myeloid leukemia. This chain joins TRBV4-2 and TRBJ1-2, with D perhaps matching TRBD1 (5 bases). The starting material was PBMCs from the stem cell graft donor, obtained from the stem cell graft. This chain's CDR3 is CASSPSQGNGYTF. For the CDR3, the DNA is TGTGCCAGCAGCCCATCTCAGGGAAATGGCTACACCTTC.